This T cell receptor (beta chain) was profiled in a study of OX40 agonist ivuxolimab in advanced cancers. For the study at large: Antecedent anti-PD-1, anti-PD-L1 or anti-CTLA-4 therapy was permissible, with about 39% having received some. In three patients, partial responses were observed, one with hepatocellular carcinoma and two with cutaneous melanoma.

The table came from immunoSEQ multiplex PCR; TCRdb's copy has only in-frame clones and leaves some out. This sample has some 70,000 clones, with about 89% found just once. J lost 0 bases, V lost 4 bases, and 7 bases had no gene match. The germline V gene encodes CDR1 SGHNT and CDR2 YYREEE (reference sequence). The CDR3 has 16 amino acids. Specimen: CD4+ or CD8+ T cells sorted from blood, collected in a trial of the OX40 agonist ivuxolimab. The genes are TRBV5-4 and TRBJ2-3, with 8 bases fitting TRBD1. This sequence originates from an adult with an advanced solid tumor such as melanoma, head and neck, liver or kidney cancer. CDR3 loop: CASSQRQGSSTDTQYF. The DNA of the CDR3 is TGTGCCAGCAGCCAAAGACAGGGGAGTAGCACAGATACGCAGTATTTT. Together with reference TRBV5-4 and TRBJ2-3, the CDR3 gives the full variable domain: ETGVTQSPTHLIKTRGQQVTLRCSSQSGHNTVSWYQQALGQGPQFIFQYYREEENGRGNFPPRFSGLQFPNYSSELNVNALELDDSALYLCASSQRQGSSTDTQYFGPGTRLTVL.